These 10 T cell receptor beta chains came from one sample sequenced in a study of T cell responses to AZD1222 COVID-19 vaccine. The assay was immunoSEQ multiplex PCR, and TCRdb's table has in-frame clones only and misses some. The repertoire holds tens of thousands of clones, with roughly 91% as singletons. The sequenced sample was peripheral blood, obtained on day 0 of AZD1222 vaccination. All receptors come from an adult in good health.

The J gene is TRBJ1-2, the V gene TRBV19; D not certain. This CDR3 has 16 residues. CDR1 is LNHDA, CDR2 SQIVND, per germline (reference sequence). Trimming took off 3 bases at V and 3 bases at J, with 17 bases between the two ends. The CDR3 sequence is CASSIGAIQGYYGYTF. CDR3 nucleotides: TGTGCCAGTAGTATTGGCGCTATTCAAGGGTACTATGGCTACACCTTC.

The V and J genes are TRBV15 and TRBJ1-2; the D is unclear. Germline V gene sequence: CDR1 LNHNV, CDR2 YYDKDF (reference sequence). Trimming shortened V by 0 bases and J by 8 bases, and 7 bases separated the two germline ends. This CDR3 region has 12 residues. The CDR3, as DNA: TGTGCCACCAGCAGAGATCATCGGGGCTACACCTTC. Translating gives CATSRDHRGYTF.

This chain connects TRBV6-5 to TRBJ1-1; no definite D call. Trimming stripped 6 bases from V and 11 bases from J, with 13 bases between. The CDR3 has 11 residues. Germline CDR1 MNHEY, CDR2 SVGAGI. The CDR3 DNA follows: TGTGCCAGCAGCCAAGGACCATCGGCTTTCTTT. Translating it yields CASSQGPSAFF.

This clone occurred once. V gene TRBV18 combines with J gene TRBJ2-3; 7 nucleotides align to TRBD1. The CDR3 has 16 amino acids. Germline V gene data show CDR1 as KGHSH and CDR2 as LQKENI. V trimming: 3 bases; J trimming: 1 base; junction bases outside the gene matches: 7. The CDR3: CASSPSTGVGTDTQYF. The CDR3 region has the DNA TGTGCCAGCTCACCTAGTACAGGGGTCGGCACAGATACGCAGTATTTT.

This clone appeared a single time. The chain links TRBV21-1 to TRBJ2-2; TRBD2 was called by the table and not checked on the DNA. TRBV21-1 is marked as a pseudogene. The CDR3 runs to 18 residues. The CDR3 coding sequence is TGTGCCAGCAGCAAAAGTCGGCTAGCGGAGATGAACACCGGGGAGCTGTTTTTT. Its translation: CASSKSRLAEMNTGELFF.

This chain connects TRBV29-1 to TRBJ2-7; D ambiguous. From germline, CDR1 is SQVTM and CDR2 ANQGSEA. V lost 0 bases and J lost 10, with 10 bases in between. The CDR3 consists of 11 residues. CDR3 in amino acids: CSVEDFEVQYF. The CDR3 nucleotides are TGCAGCGTTGAAGATTTCGAGGTCCAGTACTTC.

The J gene is TRBJ1-2, the V gene TRBV6-2 or TRBV6-3; D ambiguous. This CDR3 is 12 amino acids long. The V end was cut by 4 bases, the J end by 5 bases, with 8 bases between. The germline V gene has CDR1 MNHEY and CDR2 SVGEGT. The CDR3 spells CASSFSKYGYTF. DNA for the CDR3: TGTGCCAGCAGTTTCTCGAAGTATGGCTACACCTTC.

The rearrangement uses TRBV6-1 and TRBJ2-2; D gene uncertain. The germline V gene has CDR1 MNHNS and CDR2 SASEGT. The germline V and J ends were trimmed by 2 bases and 8 bases, with 9 bases remaining between them. The CDR3 runs to 13 residues. The CDR3: CASSEKFMGELFF. The CDR3 DNA reads TGTGCCAGCAGTGAAAAGTTTATGGGGGAGCTGTTTTTT.

The chain uses TRBV9 and TRBJ1-6; 10 bases line up with TRBD1. CDR1 and CDR2 from the germline V gene are SGDLS and YYNGEE. This CDR3 has 18 amino acids. Trimming cost V 3 bases and J 3 bases; bases outside gene matches: 9. This chain's CDR3 is CASSARETGGFYNSPLHF. In DNA, the CDR3 is TGTGCCAGCAGCGCCCGTGAGACAGGGGGCTTCTATAATTCACCCCTCCACTTT.

This chain links TRBV11-3 with TRBJ1-2, with 7 bases fitting TRBD1. The CDR3 loop spans 13 amino acids. V was pared by 2 bases and J by 6 bases, with 3 bases of the junction left unmatched. Germline V gives CDR1 SGHNT, CDR2 YENEEA. CDR3 protein: CASSLPQGNGYTF. CDR3 DNA: TGTGCCAGCAGCTTACCACAGGGGAATGGCTACACCTTC.